The clone carrying this T cell receptor beta chain was recorded only once. These data belong to a study of blood T cell repertoires in COVID-19. Study in general: Collection of acute and convalescent COVID-19 samples took place in the United States, Italy and Spain. T cells, B-cell-depleted T cells, or PBMCs provided the cDNA or gDNA that served as material.

Patients at the Seattle site were enrolled during active infection and followed longitudinally. Per the original methods: Reference gene primer amplification gave nucleated cell count estimates. The data were produced by immunoSEQ multiplex PCR, yet TCRdb's version contains in-frame clones alone and is incomplete. From that table come the V and J calls and clone size; the DNA was used to work out D and trimming. The table records fewer than 200,000 clones, more than 75% of them present only once. This clonotype was obtained from a woman aged 45 to 65 with COVID-19, enrolled during active disease. Input material: peripheral blood.

Written as DNA, the CDR3 is TGTGCCAGCGGACAGGGTGGAAACACCATATATTTT. As protein: CASGQGGNTIYF. The rearrangement links TRBV6-5 to TRBJ1-3, with 8 bases aligning to TRBD1. CDR3 length equals 12 residues. Per the germline V gene, CDR1 is MNHEY and CDR2 is SVGAGI. Trimming removed 8 bases from V and 3 bases from J; junction bases left unmatched: 0.